A single sample is the source of the 22 T cell receptor beta chains below, sequenced in a study of cytomegalovirus exposure and HLA in healthy donors. The study ran its PCR with 60 Vbeta and 13 Jbeta primers. TCRdb's copy holds only in-frame clones and misses some; the assay was immunoSEQ multiplex PCR. The table includes 100,000 or so clones, more than 70% detected once. The sequenced sample consisted of PBMCs. The receptors stem from a man aged 25-40 years in good health and CMV-seronegative.

This clone was found a few times. CDR3 bases: TGCGCCAGCGGGAGCAGGGGGGCAGAGTCACCCCTCCACTTT. Protein sequence: CASGSRGAESPLHF. This chain links TRBV4-3 with TRBJ1-6; 7 bases fit TRBD1. V lost 8 bases and J lost 10; bases outside the gene matches: 11. CDR3 length: 14 residues. Germline V gives CDR1 LGHNA, CDR2 YSLEER.

With regard to this clone: The junction differs from germline at one of its ends, possibly a read error. The rearrangement links TRBV7-6 to TRBJ1-3; 7 nucleotides match TRBD1. Germline values: CDR1 SGHVS, CDR2 FNYEAQ. The CDR3 has 16 residues. The CDR3 DNA reads TGTGCCAGCAGCTTAGGGCCAGGGGGGACTGGAAACGCCATATATTTT. Its protein is CASSLGPGGTGNAIYF.

This clone was detected only a few times. J is TRBJ2-1 and V is TRBV6-5; D is unresolved. Trimming took 8 bases from V and 0 from J, leaving 14 bases between them. Germline assignment: CDR1 MNHEY and CDR2 SVGAGI. The length of the CDR3 is 15 residues. CDR3 residues: CASWAGGFSYNEQFF. The DNA of the CDR3 is TGTGCCAGCTGGGCTGGTGGTTTCTCCTACAATGAGCAGTTCTTC.

The chain employs TRBV7-8 and TRBJ2-7; weak D call: TRBD2 (6 bases). Germline-derived CDR1 and CDR2 are SGHVS and FQNEAQ. This CDR3 has 18 amino acids. The V gene lost 4 bases and the J gene lost 0 bases, with 22 bases spanning the gap. The CDR3: CASSSRTMGLIGSYEQYF. CDR3 nucleotide sequence: TGTGCCAGCAGCTCAAGAACCATGGGACTTATCGGCTCCTACGAGCAGTACTTC.

The chain carries TRBV7-7 and TRBJ2-3; a weak D match, TRBD2 (6 bases). The V end was cut by 2 bases, the J end by 0 bases, with 12 bases between. CDR1 is SSHAT, CDR2 FNYEAQ, per germline (reference sequence). The CDR3 sequence is 16 residues long. The CDR3 DNA reads as TGTGCCAGCAGCTTAACTAGCTCATCTAGCACAGATACGCAGTATTTT. Encoded protein: CASSLTSSSSTDTQYF.

V and J are TRBV7-9 and TRBJ2-3, with D tentatively TRBD1 (6 bases). The V end was cut by 1 base, the J end by 4 bases, with 9 bases between. Germline V lookup: CDR1 SEHNR, CDR2 FQNEAQ (reference sequence). CDR3 size: 14 residues. The CDR3 region is CASSLGAGADTQYF. The DNA of the CDR3 is TGTGCCAGCAGCTTAGGGGCAGGGGCAGATACGCAGTATTTT.

The V and J genes are TRBV5-6 and TRBJ1-1; D is unresolved. CDR1 and CDR2 (germline): SGHDT, YYEEEE. Deletions cut 5 bases from V and 5 bases from J, with 13 bases between. The CDR3 runs to 13 residues. The CDR3 loop reads CASRPPAGTEAFF. The CDR3 region has the DNA TGTGCCAGCAGGCCGCCTGCGGGGACTGAAGCTTTCTTT.

This clone was seen just once. The chain combines TRBV14 with TRBJ2-7; D perhaps matches TRBD1 (6 bases). This CDR3 is 13 amino acids long. The V gene's germline CDR1 is SGHDN and CDR2 FVKESK. Trimming pared 2 bases from V and 6 bases from J, leaving 11 bases between. The CDR3 sequence: CASSQTGNPEQYF. CDR3 in DNA: TGTGCCAGCAGCCAAACAGGGAATCCCGAGCAGTACTTC. The complete variable domain, with remaining parts taken from reference TRBV14 and TRBJ2-7, reads EAGVTQFPSHSVIEKGQTVTLRCDPISGHDNLYWYRRVMGKEIKFLLHFVKESKQDESGMPNNRFLAERTGGTYSTLKVQPAELEDSGVYFCASSQTGNPEQYFGPGTRLTVT.

The chain has TRBV4-1 and TRBJ2-7, with 9 bases aligning to TRBD1. CDR1 is MGHRA and CDR2 is YSYEKL in the germline V gene. CDR3 length: 18 amino acids. Trimming cost V 1 base and J 6 bases; bases outside gene matches: 16. CDR3 DNA: TGCGCCAGCAGCCAAGCCTCAACCGGGACAGGGCGCCAAAGCGAGCAGTACTTC. This encodes CASSQASTGTGRQSEQYF.

The V and J genes are TRBV5-6 and TRBJ1-2; 9 bases agree with TRBD1. Looked up from germline, CDR1 is SGHDT and CDR2 is YYEEEE. J lost 6 bases, V lost 2 bases, and 11 bases had no gene match. The CDR3 totals 16 residues. The CDR3 DNA reads TGTGCCAGCAGCTTATTGGGACAGGGAGGGGCGGATGGCTACACCTTC. Its protein product is CASSLLGQGGADGYTF.

This clone was seen once. CDR3 amino acids: CASSSRTGEAEAFF. In DNA form, the CDR3 reads TGTGCCAGCAGCTCCAGGACAGGGGAGGCTGAAGCTTTCTTT. The J gene is TRBJ1-1, the V gene TRBV5-5; the match to TRBD1 covers 9 bases. The CDR3 has 14 amino acids. Trimming removed 3 bases from V and 6 bases from J; junction bases left unmatched: 6. Germline values: CDR1 SGHKS, CDR2 YYEKEE (reference sequence).

This clone was counted a single time. The rearrangement uses TRBV12-5 and TRBJ2-1; TRBD2 agrees at 15 bases. Per germline, CDR1 LGHNT and CDR2 FRNRAP. Trimming removed 5 bases from V and 7 bases from J; junction bases left unmatched: 9. The CDR3 spans 17 residues. Here the CDR3 reads CASGPYTGTSGRNEQFF. CDR3 DNA: TGTGCTAGTGGTCCCTATACCGGGACTAGCGGGAGGAATGAGCAGTTCTTC.

The chain employs TRBV7-9 and TRBJ2-1; no clear D. The CDR3 runs to 12 residues. CDR1 is SEHNR and CDR2 is FQNEAQ in the germline V gene (reference sequence). V gave up 8 bases and J gave up 6 bases, with 11 bases separating them. This chain's CDR3 is CASGNSGNEQFF. The CDR3 DNA is TGTGCCAGCGGTAACTCAGGCAATGAGCAGTTCTTC.

The chain has TRBV4-1 and TRBJ2-1; D unresolved. There are 16 residues in the CDR3. CDR1 is MGHRA, CDR2 YSYEKL, per germline. Trimming pared 0 bases from V and 4 bases from J, leaving 13 bases between. This CDR3 reads CASSQEARNLYNEQFF. DNA for the CDR3: TGCGCCAGCAGCCAAGAAGCGAGAAACTTATACAATGAGCAGTTCTTC.

The chain is built from TRBV19 and TRBJ2-1, with 8 bases fitting TRBD1. The V gene's germline CDR1 is LNHDA and CDR2 SQIVND (reference sequence). The CDR3 is 16 residues long. With V trimmed by 9 bases and J by 4 bases, 14 bases remained unmatched. This chain's CDR3 is CASLNTGTGGYNEQFF. CDR3 in DNA: TGTGCCAGCCTAAATACCGGGACAGGAGGTTACAATGAGCAGTTCTTC.

The chain is built from TRBV6-5 and TRBJ1-3; D unresolved. This CDR3 region has 15 residues. V was shortened by 5 bases and J by 3 bases, with 14 bases between the two germline ends. CDR1 and CDR2 (germline): MNHEY, SVGAGI. CDR3 DNA sequence: TGTGCCAGCAGTCTAGATTCGGTGGTTGGAAACACCATATATTTT. This codes for CASSLDSVVGNTIYF.

This clone was seen a few times. The J gene is TRBJ2-3, the V gene TRBV6-5; D gene ambiguous. V was cut by 7 bases and J by 2 bases, with 4 bases left in between. The length of the CDR3 is 11 residues. Germline CDR1 and CDR2: MNHEY and SVGAGI. The CDR3 coding sequence is TGTGCCAGCACCTCCACAGATACGCAGTATTTT. Encoded protein: CASTSTDTQYF.

The gene calls are TRBV4-2 and TRBJ2-3; 12 bases are shared with TRBD2. Germline V gene sequence: CDR1 LGHNA, CDR2 YNFKEQ. The trim removed 5 bases at V and 6 bases at J, leaving 6 bases unmatched. The CDR3 length is 15 residues. CDR3 sequence (DNA): TGTGCCAGCAGCACGACTAGCGGGAGTATGGATACGCAGTATTTT. Protein sequence: CASSTTSGSMDTQYF.

The chain carries TRBV4-3 and TRBJ2-1, with 8 positions matching TRBD2. V was clipped by 4 bases and J by 5 bases; unmatched bases: 4. Germline V gives CDR1 LGHNA, CDR2 YSLEER. This CDR3 has 14 amino acids. The CDR3 bases are TGCGCCAGCAGCCCTGCGGGGGGCCACAATGAGCAGTTCTTC. Protein: CASSPAGGHNEQFF.

V gene TRBV15 combines with J gene TRBJ2-1; no firm D call. The CDR3 totals 12 residues. Trimming took off 3 bases at V and 5 bases at J, with 5 bases between the two ends. CDR1 and CDR2 (germline): LNHNV, YYDKDF (reference sequence). CDR3 loop: CATSSPHNEQFF. The CDR3 DNA reads as TGTGCCACCAGCAGCCCTCACAATGAGCAGTTCTTC.

This sequence joins TRBV27 and TRBJ1-2; 7 nucleotides match TRBD1. The length of the CDR3 is 15 residues. CDR1 and CDR2 from the germline V gene are MNHEY and SMNVEV (reference sequence). Trimming at V came to 4 bases and at J to 4 bases, leaving 9 bases not matched to a gene. The CDR3 DNA sequence: TGTGCCAGCAGTTCTAGGGGGCGCTCGGGCTATGGCTACACCTTC. It codes for CASSSRGRSGYGYTF.

The chain uses TRBV6-5 and TRBJ1-1; perhaps TRBD1 as D (6 bases). CDR3 length equals 14 residues. Germline-derived CDR1 and CDR2 are MNHEY and SVGAGI. V lost 0 bases and J 2 bases, leaving 7 bases between the germline ends. CDR3 sequence (DNA): TGTGCCAGCAGTTACTCGGGGACAAACACTGAAGCTTTCTTT. It specifies CASSYSGTNTEAFF.